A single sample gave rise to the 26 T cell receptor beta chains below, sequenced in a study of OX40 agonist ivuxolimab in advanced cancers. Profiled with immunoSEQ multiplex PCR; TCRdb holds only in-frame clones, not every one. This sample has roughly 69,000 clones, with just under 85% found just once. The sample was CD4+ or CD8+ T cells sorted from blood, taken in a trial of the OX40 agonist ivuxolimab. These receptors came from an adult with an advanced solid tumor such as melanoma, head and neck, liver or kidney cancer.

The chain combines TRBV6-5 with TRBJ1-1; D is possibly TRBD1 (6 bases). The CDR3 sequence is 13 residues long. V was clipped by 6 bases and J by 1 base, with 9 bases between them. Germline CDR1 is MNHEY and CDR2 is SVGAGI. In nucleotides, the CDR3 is TGTGCCAGCAGCCCGGGGGCGAACACTGAAGCTTTCTTT. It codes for CASSPGANTEAFF.

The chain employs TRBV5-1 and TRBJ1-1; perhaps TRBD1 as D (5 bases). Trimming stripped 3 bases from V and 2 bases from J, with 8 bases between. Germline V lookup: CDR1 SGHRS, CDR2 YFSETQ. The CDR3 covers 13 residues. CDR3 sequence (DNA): TGCGCCAGCAGCTGGGACCCAAACACTGAAGCTTTCTTT. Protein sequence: CASSWDPNTEAFF.

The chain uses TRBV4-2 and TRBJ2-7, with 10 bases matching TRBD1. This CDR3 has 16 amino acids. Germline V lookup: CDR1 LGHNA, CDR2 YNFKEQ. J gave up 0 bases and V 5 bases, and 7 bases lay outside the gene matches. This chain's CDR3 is CASSSGQGSLSYEQYF. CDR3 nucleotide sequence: TGTGCCAGCAGCTCGGGACAGGGGAGCCTCTCCTACGAGCAGTACTTC.

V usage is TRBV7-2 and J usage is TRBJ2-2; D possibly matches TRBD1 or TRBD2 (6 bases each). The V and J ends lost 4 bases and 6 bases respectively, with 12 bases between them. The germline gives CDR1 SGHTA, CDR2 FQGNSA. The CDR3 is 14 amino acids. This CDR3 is CASSSRGTSGELFF. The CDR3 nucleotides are TGTGCCAGCAGCTCCCGGGGGACATCCGGGGAGCTGTTTTTT.

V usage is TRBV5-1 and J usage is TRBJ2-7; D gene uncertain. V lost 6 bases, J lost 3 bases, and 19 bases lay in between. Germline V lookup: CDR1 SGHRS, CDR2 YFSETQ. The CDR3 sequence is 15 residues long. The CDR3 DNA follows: TGCGCCAGCACCGTCTCCCATCCAGGCGACTACGAGCAGTACTTC. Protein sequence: CASTVSHPGDYEQYF.

As DNA, the CDR3 is TGTGCCAGCAGTGACTCGATTGGGGGTGGTGAGCAGTTCTTC. Translation: CASSDSIGGGEQFF. The chain has TRBV6-4 and TRBJ2-1; D may be TRBD1 or TRBD2 (5 bases each). V gave up 0 bases and J gave up 9 bases, with 12 bases separating them. The CDR3 spans 14 residues. Germline CDR1 reads MRHNA; CDR2 reads SNTAGT.

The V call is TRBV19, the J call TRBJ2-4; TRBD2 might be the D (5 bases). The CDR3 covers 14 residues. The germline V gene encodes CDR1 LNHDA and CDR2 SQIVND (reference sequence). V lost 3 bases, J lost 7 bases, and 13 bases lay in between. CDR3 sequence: CASSIGKDLNIQYF. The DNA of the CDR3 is TGTGCCAGTAGTATCGGGAAGGATCTGAACATTCAGTACTTC.

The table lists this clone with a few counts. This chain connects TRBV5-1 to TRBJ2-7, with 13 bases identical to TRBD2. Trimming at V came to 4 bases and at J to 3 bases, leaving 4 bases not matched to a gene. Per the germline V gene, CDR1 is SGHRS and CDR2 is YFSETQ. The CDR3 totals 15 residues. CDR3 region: CASSPRTSGGYEQYF. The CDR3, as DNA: TGCGCCAGCAGCCCGAGGACTAGCGGGGGCTACGAGCAGTACTTC.

DNA of the CDR3: TGTGCCAGCAGCTTAACTAGAAGCTCCTACGAGCAGTACTTC. It translates to CASSLTRSSYEQYF. V gene TRBV7-9 combines with J gene TRBJ2-5, with a weak D call TRBD2 (5 bases). The J call may be mistaken, given a closer DNA end match to TRBJ2-7. The CDR3 contains 14 residues. In germline, CDR1 is SEHNR, CDR2 FQNEAQ (reference sequence).

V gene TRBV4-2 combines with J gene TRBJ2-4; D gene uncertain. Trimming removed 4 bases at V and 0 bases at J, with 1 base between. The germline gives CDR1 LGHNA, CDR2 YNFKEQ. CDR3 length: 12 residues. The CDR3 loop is CASSLAKNIQYF. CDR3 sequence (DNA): TGTGCCAGCAGCCTAGCCAAAAACATTCAGTACTTC.

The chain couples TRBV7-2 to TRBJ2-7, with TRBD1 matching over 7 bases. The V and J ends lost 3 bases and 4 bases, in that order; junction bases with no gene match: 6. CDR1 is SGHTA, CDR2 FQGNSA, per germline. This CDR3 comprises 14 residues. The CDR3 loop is CASSFAGGRYEQYF. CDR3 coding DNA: TGTGCCAGCAGCTTCGCAGGGGGTCGGTACGAGCAGTACTTC.

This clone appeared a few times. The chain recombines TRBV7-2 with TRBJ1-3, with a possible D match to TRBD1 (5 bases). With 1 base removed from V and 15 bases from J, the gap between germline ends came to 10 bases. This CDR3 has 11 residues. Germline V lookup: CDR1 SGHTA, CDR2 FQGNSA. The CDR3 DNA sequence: TGTGCCAGCAGCTTAGAGGGACGTGGATATTTT. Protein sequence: CASSLEGRGYF.

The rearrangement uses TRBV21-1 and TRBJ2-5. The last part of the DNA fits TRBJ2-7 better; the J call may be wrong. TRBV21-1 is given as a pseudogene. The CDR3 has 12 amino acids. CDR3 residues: CASSNDGYEQYF. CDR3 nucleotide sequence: TGTGCCAGCAGCAATGACGGCTACGAGCAGTACTTC.

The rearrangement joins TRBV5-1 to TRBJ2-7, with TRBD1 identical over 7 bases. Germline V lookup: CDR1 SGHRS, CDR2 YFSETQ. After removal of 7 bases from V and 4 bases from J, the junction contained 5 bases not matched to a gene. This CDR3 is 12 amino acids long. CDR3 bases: TGCGCCAGCCAGGGGGTCGGGTACGAGCAGTACTTC. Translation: CASQGVGYEQYF.

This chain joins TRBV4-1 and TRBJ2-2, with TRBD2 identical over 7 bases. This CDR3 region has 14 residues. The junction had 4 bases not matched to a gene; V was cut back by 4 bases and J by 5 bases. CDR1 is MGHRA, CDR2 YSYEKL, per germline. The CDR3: CASSRQRGTGELFF. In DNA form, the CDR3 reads TGCGCCAGCAGCCGTCAGCGGGGTACCGGGGAGCTGTTTTTT.

Here the CDR3 reads CASSIRTGGLYEQYF. DNA of the CDR3: TGTGCCAGCAGCATTAGGACAGGGGGGTTGTACGAGCAGTACTTC. The chain joins TRBV7-2 to TRBJ2-7, with TRBD1 matching over 10 bases. V lost 5 bases, J lost 4 bases, and 8 bases stayed unmatched. The CDR3 covers 15 residues. In germline, CDR1 is SGHTA, CDR2 FQGNSA.

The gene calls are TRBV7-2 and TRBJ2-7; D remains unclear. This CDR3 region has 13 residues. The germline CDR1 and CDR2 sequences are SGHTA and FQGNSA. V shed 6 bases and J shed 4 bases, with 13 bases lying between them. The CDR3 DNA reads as TGTGCCAGCAGTCCCCCCGAGGAATACGAGCAGTACTTC. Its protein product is CASSPPEEYEQYF.

CDR3 nucleotides: TGTGCCAGCAAGAGGGGGTGGGAAGGGGACGAGCAGTACTTC. This gives the protein CASKRGWEGDEQYF. This chain joins TRBV2 and TRBJ2-7, with D maybe TRBD1 (6 bases). The CDR3 has 14 residues. Trimming pared 7 bases from V and 5 bases from J, leaving 18 bases between. The germline CDR1 and CDR2 sequences are SNHLY and FYNNEI.

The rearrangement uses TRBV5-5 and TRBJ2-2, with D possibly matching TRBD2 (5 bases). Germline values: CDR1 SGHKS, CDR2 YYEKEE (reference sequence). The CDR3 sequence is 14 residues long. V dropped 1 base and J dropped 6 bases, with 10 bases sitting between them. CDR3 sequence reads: CASSLRGKSGELFF. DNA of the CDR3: TGTGCCAGCAGCTTGAGAGGGAAGTCCGGGGAGCTGTTTTTT.

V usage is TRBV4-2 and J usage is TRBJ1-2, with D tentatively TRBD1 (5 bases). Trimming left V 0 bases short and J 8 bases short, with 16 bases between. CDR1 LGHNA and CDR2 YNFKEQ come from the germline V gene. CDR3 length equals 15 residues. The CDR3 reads CASSQDLTWGSGYTF. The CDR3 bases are TGTGCCAGCAGCCAAGATCTTACCTGGGGGAGCGGCTACACCTTC.

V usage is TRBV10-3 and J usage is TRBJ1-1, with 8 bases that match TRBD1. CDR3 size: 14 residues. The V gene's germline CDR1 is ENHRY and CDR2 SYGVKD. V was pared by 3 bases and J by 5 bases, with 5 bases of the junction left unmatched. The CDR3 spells CAISDQGASTEAFF. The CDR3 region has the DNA TGTGCCATCAGTGACCAGGGGGCGAGTACTGAAGCTTTCTTT.

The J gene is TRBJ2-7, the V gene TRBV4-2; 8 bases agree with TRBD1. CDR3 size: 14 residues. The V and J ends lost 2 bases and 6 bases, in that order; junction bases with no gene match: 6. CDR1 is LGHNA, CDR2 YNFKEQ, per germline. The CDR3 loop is CASSQLGTGLEQYF. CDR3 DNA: TGTGCCAGCAGCCAATTAGGGACAGGCCTCGAGCAGTACTTC.

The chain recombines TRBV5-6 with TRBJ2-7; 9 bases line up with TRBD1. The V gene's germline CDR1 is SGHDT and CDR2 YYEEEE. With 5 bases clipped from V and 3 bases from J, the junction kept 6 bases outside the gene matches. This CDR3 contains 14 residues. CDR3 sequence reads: CASRMGQGYYEQYF. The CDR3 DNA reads TGTGCCAGCAGGATGGGACAGGGATACTACGAGCAGTACTTC.

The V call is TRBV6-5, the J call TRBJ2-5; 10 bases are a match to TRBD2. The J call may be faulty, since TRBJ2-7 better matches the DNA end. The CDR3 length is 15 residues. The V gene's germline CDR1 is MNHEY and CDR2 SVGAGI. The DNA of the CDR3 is TGTGCCAGCAGTCCGCCGGGACTAGCGAGACACGAGCAGTACTTC. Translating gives CASSPPGLARHEQYF.

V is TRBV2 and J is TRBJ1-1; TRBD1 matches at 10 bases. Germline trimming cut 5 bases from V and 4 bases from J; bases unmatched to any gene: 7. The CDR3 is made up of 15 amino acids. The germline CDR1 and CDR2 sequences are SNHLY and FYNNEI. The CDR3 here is CASSPRDRGGTEAFF. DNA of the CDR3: TGTGCCAGCAGTCCCCGGGACAGGGGAGGCACTGAAGCTTTCTTT.

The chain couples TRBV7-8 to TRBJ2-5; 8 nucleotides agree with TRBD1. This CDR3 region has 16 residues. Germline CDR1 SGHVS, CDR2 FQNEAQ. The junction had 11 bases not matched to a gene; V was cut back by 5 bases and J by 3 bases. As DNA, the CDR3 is TGTGCCAGCAGCCCCGGGACAGGTAGAATGGAAGAGACCCAGTACTTC. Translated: CASSPGTGRMEETQYF.